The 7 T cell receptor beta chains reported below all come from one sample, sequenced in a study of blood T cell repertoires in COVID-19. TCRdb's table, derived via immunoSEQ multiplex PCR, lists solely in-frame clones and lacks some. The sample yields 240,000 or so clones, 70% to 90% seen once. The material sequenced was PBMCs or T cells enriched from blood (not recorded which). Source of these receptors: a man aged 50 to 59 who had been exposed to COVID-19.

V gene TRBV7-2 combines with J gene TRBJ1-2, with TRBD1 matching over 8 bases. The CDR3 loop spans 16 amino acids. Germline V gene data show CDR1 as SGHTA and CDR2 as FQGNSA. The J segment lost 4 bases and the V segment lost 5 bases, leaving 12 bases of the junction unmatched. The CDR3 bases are TGTGCCAGCAGCCCCCGGACAGGGATTGTATCCTATGGCTACACCTTC. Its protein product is CASSPRTGIVSYGYTF. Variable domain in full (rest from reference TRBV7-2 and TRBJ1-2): GAGVSQSPSNKVTEKGKDVELRCDPISGHTALYWYRQSLGQGLEFLIYFQGNSAPDKSGLPSDRFSAERTGGSVSTLTIQRTQQEDSAVYLCASSPRTGIVSYGYTFGSGTRLTVV.

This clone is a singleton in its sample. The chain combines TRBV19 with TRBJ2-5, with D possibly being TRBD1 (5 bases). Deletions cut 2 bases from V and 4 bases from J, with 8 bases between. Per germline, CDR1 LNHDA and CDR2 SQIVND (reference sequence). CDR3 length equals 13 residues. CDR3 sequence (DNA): TGTGCCAGTAGTATATCAGGGCCAGAGACCCAGTACTTC. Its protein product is CASSISGPETQYF.

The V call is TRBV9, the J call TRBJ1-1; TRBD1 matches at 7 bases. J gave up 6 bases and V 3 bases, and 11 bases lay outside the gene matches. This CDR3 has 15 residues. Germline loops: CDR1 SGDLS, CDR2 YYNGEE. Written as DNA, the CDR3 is TGTGCCAGCAGCGGTAACAGGGGTGGGCGGTCTGAAGCTTTCTTT. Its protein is CASSGNRGGRSEAFF.

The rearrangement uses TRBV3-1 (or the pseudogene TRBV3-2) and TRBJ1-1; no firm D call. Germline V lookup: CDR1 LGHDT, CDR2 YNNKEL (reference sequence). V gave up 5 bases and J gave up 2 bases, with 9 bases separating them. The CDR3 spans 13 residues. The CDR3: CASSFWRNTEAFF. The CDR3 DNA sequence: TGTGCCAGCAGCTTCTGGAGAAACACTGAAGCTTTCTTT.

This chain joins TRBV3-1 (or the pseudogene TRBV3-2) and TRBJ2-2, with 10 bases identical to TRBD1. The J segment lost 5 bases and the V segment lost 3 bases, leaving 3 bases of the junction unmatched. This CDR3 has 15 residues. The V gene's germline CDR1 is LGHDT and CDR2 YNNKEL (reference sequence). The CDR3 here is CASSQGTGATGELFF. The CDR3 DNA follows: TGTGCCAGCAGCCAGGGGACAGGGGCTACCGGGGAGCTGTTTTTT.

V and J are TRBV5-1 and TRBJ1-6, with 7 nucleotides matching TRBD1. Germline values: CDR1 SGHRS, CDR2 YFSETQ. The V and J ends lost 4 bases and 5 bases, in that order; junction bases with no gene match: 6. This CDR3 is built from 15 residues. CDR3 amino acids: CASSQGTENNSPLHF. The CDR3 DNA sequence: TGCGCCAGCAGCCAAGGGACAGAGAATAATTCACCCCTCCACTTT.

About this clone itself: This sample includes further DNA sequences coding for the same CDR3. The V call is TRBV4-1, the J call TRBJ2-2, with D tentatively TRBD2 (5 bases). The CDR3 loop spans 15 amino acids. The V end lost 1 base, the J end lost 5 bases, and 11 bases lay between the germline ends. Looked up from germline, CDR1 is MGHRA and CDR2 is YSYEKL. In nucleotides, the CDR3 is TGCGCCAGCAGCCAAGGTCTAGCCGGAACCGGGGAGCTGTTTTTT. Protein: CASSQGLAGTGELFF.